The sequence of this T cell receptor (beta chain) was determined in a study of shared clonotypes between healthy human individuals. This clone turned up a few times. CD8 cells regarded as naive lacked CD45RO, were positively chosen for CCR7, and omitted terminally differentiated effector memory CD45RA+ cells. V was trimmed by 5 bases and J by 7 bases, leaving 18 bases between them. Germline CDR1 MNHEY, CDR2 SMNVEV (reference sequence). CDR3 size: 15 residues. Assay used: immunoSEQ multiplex PCR; TCRdb lists only in-frame clones, some missing. The sample lists some 2.1 million clones, just under 95% occurring once.

The V and J genes are TRBV27 and TRBJ1-5; D gene ambiguous. The TCR comes from a man aged 18 to 30 in good health. Some clones in this sample may be carry-over from other donors' samples. The sequenced sample was naive CD8+ T cells from PBMCs. CDR3 region: CASSPLGRTGQPQHF. The CDR3 DNA is TGTGCCAGCAGTCCACTGGGCAGGACGGGACAGCCCCAGCATTTT.